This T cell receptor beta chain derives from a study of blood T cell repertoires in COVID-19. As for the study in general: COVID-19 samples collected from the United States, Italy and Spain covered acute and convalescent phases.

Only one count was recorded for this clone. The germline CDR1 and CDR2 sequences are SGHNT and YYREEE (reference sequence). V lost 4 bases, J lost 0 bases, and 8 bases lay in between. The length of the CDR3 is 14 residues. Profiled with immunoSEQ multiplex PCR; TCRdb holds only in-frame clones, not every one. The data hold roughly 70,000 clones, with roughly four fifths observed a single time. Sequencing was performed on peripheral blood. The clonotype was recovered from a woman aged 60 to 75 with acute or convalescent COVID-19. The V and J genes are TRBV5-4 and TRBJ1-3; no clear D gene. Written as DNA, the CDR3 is TGTGCCAGCAGCCCGGCGGACTCTGGAAACACCATATATTTT. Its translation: CASSPADSGNTIYF.